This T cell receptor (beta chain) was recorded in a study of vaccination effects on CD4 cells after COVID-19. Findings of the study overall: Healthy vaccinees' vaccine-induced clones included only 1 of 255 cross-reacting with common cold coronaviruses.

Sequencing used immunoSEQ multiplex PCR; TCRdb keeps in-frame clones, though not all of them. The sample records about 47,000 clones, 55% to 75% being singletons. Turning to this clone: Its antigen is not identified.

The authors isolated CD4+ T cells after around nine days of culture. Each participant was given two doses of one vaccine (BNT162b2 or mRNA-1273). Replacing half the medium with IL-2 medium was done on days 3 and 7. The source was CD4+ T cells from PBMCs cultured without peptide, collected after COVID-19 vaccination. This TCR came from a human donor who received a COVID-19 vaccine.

The CDR3 nucleotides are TGTGCCAGCAGAAGCGGGGGAGAGACCCAGTACTTC. Protein sequence: CASRSGGETQYF. This sequence joins TRBV6-5 and TRBJ2-5, with TRBD2 matching over 8 bases. CDR3 size: 12 residues. Germline V gene data show CDR1 as MNHEY and CDR2 as SVGAGI. The V segment lost 6 bases and the J segment 4 bases; nucleotides outside the gene matches: 1.